This T cell receptor (beta chain) was observed in a study of blood T cell repertoires in COVID-19. Per the original methods: Counts of nucleated cells, estimated from reference gene primer amplification, were obtained. Profiled with immunoSEQ multiplex PCR; TCRdb holds only in-frame clones, not every one. From that table come the V and J calls and clone size; the DNA was used to work out D and trimming. The sample has about 250,000 clones; over 75% are singletons. From germline, CDR1 is SQVTM and CDR2 ANQGSEA. The CDR3 length is 15 residues. Losses at the gene ends were 7 bases for V and 6 bases for J; bases not matched to a gene: 14. Everyone who took part was roughly 18 to 89 years old, and they came from over 20 US areas. Within the 2 weeks before study entry, each person in the exposed group met a COVID-19 case.

This sequence joins TRBV29-1 and TRBJ2-2; 7 bases align to TRBD1. Sequenced input: PBMCs or T cells enriched from blood (not recorded which). This TCR came from a woman aged 40 to 50 who had been exposed to COVID-19. The CDR3 coding sequence is TGCAGCGCGACCTCCGGGACAGCCAGACCCGGGGAGCTGTTTTTT. As protein: CSATSGTARPGELFF.